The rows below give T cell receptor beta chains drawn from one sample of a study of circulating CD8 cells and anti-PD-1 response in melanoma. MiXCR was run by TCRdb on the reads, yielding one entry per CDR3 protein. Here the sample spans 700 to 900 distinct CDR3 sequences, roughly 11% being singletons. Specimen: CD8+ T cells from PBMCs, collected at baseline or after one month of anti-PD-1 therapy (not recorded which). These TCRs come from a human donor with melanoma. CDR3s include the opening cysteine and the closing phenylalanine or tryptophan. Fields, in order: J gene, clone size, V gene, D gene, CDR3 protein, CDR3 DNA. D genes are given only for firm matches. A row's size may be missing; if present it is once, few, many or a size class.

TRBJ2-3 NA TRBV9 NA CASSVNTATDTQYF TGTGCCAGCAGCGTAAATACAGCCACAGATACGCAGTATTTT
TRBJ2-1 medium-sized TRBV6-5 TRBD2 CASSYISGGEQFF TGTGCCAGCAGTTACATTAGCGGGGGAGAGCAGTTCTTC
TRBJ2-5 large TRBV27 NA CASSSGLSETQYF TGTGCCAGCAGTTCTGGGCTTTCGGAGACCCAGTACTTC
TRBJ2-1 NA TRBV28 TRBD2 CASTPTVWLAGDEQFF TGTGCCAGCACCCCCACGGTGTGGTTAGCGGGAGATGAGCAGTTCTTC
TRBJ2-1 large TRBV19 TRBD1 CASSFQGAYNEQFF TGTGCCAGTAGTTTCCAGGGGGCGTACAATGAGCAGTTCTTC
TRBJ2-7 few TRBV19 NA CASSISVPAGLLEQYF TGTGCCAGTAGTATATCCGTCCCCGCTGGGCTACTGGAGCAGTACTTC
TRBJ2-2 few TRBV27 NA CASSLLRNTGELFF TGTGCCAGCAGTTTACTTCGGAACACCGGGGAGCTGTTTTTT
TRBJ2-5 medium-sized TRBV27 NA CATRGVAETQYF TGTGCCACTCGGGGCGTGGCGGAGACCCAGTACTTC
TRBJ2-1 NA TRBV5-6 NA CASSLVLAISNEQFF TGTGCCAGCAGCTTGGTGTTGGCTATAAGCAACGAGCAGTTCTTC
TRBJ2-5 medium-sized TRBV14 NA CASSQLAQETQYF TGTGCCAGCAGCCAATTAGCTCAAGAGACCCAGTACTTC
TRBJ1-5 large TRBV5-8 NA CASSLVGVMSNQPQHF TGTGCCAGCAGCTTGGTCGGGGTAATGAGCAATCAGCCCCAGCATTTT
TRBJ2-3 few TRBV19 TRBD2 CASTLWGGADTQYF TGTGCCAGTACCCTTTGGGGGGGGGCAGATACGCAGTATTTT
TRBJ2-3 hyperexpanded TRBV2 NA CASSGLASSTDTQYF TGTGCCAGCAGTGGCCTCGCGTCTAGCACAGATACGCAGTATTTT
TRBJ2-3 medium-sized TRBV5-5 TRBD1 CASSLAWTGAGTDTQYF TGTGCCAGCAGCTTGGCTTGGACAGGGGCGGGCACAGATACGCAGTATTTT
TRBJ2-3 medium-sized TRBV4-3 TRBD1 CASSQAVETGGVWDTQYF TGCGCCAGCAGCCAAGCGGTGGAGACAGGGGGCGTGTGGGATACGCAGTATTTT
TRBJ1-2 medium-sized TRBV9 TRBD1 CASSGAGDRFDYGYTF TGTGCCAGCAGCGGAGCCGGGGACAGGTTTGACTATGGCTACACCTTC
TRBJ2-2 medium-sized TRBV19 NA CASSLARGTGELFF TGTGCCAGTAGTCTCGCGCGGGGCACCGGGGAGCTGTTTTTT
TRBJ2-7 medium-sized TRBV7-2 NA CASSLYGLSYEQYF TGTGCCAGCAGCTTATACGGGTTATCCTACGAGCAGTACTTC
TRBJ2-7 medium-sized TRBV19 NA CASSNTGSYEQYF TGTGCCAGTAGTAACACCGGCTCCTACGAGCAGTACTTC
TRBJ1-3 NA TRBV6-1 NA CASSEHPLSRALLDGNTIHF TGTGCCAGCAGTGAACATCCGCTTAGCAGGGCCCTTCTCGACGGAAACACCATACATTTT
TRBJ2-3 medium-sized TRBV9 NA CASSVLADTQYF TGTGCCAGCAGCGTATTAGCAGATACGCAGTATTTT
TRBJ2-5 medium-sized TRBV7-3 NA CASSATGTWGETQYF TGTGCCAGCAGCGCTACTGGGACTTGGGGAGAGACCCAGTACTTC
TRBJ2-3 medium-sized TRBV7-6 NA CASSSFGGTDTQYF TGTGCCAGCAGCTCTTTTGGAGGGACAGATACGCAGTATTTT
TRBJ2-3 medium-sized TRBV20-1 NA CSARDLGTAVPLHTQYF TGCAGTGCTAGAGATTTAGGCACTGCAGTGCCGTTACATACGCAGTATTTT
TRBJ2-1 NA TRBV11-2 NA CASSGVNPPSYNEQFF TGTGCCAGCAGCGGAGTCAACCCCCCCTCTTACAATGAGCAGTTCTTC
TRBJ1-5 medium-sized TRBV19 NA CASRQSNQPQHF TGTGCCAGTCGACAGAGCAATCAGCCCCAGCATTTT
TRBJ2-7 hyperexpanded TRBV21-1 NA CASSTAASGGVSSYEQYF TGTGCCAGCAGCACAGCGGCTAGCGGGGGGGTCTCCTCCTACGAGCAGTACTTC
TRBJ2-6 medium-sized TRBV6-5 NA CASSYSGYSGANVLTF TGTGCCAGCAGTTACTCGGGCTACTCTGGGGCCAACGTCCTGACTTTC
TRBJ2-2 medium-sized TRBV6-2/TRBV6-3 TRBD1 CASSYWGQGATGELFF TGTGCCAGCAGTTACTGGGGACAGGGGGCGACCGGGGAGCTGTTTTTT
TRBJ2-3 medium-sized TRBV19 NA CASSMTDTQYF TGTGCCAGTAGTATGACAGATACGCAGTATTTT
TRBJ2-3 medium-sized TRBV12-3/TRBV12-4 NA CASSPGPIPDTQYF TGTGCCAGCAGCCCGGGACCGATCCCAGATACGCAGTATTTT
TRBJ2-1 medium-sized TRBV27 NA CASSLAGTSYNEQFF TGTGCCAGCAGTCTCGCCGGGACCTCCTACAATGAGCAGTTCTTC
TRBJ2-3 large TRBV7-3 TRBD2 CASSLTPSGGDTQYF TGTGCCAGCAGCTTAACCCCTAGCGGGGGGGATACGCAGTATTTT
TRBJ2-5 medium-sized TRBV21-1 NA CASSPGRTQYF TGTGCCAGCAGCCCGGGGCGAACCCAGTACTTC
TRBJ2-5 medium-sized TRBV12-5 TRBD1 CASGPRDRAGETQYF TGTGCTAGTGGTCCCCGGGACAGAGCAGGAGAGACCCAGTACTTC
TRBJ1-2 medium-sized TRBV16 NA CASSQSVTGYGYTF TGTGCCAGCAGCCAATCTGTGACAGGCTATGGCTACACCTTC
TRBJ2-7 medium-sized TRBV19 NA CASGRGPYEQYF TGTGCCAGTGGCAGGGGTCCCTACGAGCAGTACTTC
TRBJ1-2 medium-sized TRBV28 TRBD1 CASISPLRTGIKNGYTF TGTGCCAGCATCTCTCCCCTCCGGACAGGGATAAAGAATGGCTACACCTTC
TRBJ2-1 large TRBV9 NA CASSVWGALGDEQFF TGTGCCAGCAGCGTATGGGGGGCCCTTGGGGATGAGCAGTTCTTC
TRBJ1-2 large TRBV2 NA CASFGANYGYTF TGTGCCAGCTTCGGGGCCAACTATGGCTACACCTTC
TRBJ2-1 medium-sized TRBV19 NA CASSIGGNEQFF TGTGCCAGTAGTATAGGCGGCAATGAGCAGTTCTTC
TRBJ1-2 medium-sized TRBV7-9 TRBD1 CASSQGQVIYGYTF TGTGCCAGCAGCCAAGGACAGGTTATCTATGGCTACACCTTC
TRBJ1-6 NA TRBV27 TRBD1 CASRLTGGYNSPLHF TGTGCCAGCAGGCTAACAGGGGGCTATAATTCACCCCTCCACTTT
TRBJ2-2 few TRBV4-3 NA CASSQNTGELFF TGCGCCAGCAGCCAAAACACCGGGGAGCTGTTTTTT